This is a list of T cell receptor beta chains from one sample in a study of T-cell memory formation after mild COVID-19. In TCRdb, the 5' RACE reads were re-called with MiXCR into one record per CDR3 protein. The sample has around 310,000 distinct CDR3 sequences; approximately 22% are singletons. The sample taken for sequencing was PBMCs or a T cell subset sorted from them (not recorded which). These receptor sequences come from a man in his late teens or twenties who had mild COVID-19 (a few samples of this study predate the infection). Cell type and time point are not known. Both conserved end residues are part of each CDR3. D genes are given only for firm matches. Expanded clones get a size class; other rows say once, few or many, or leave the size out.

j_call: TRBJ2-2; clone_size: few; d_call: .; v_call: TRBV3-1; cdr3_aa: CASSQDRPANTGELFF; cdr3_nt: TGTGCCAGCAGCCAAGACCGACCCGCGAACACCGGGGAGCTGTTTTTT
j_call: TRBJ1-2; clone_size: .; d_call: .; v_call: TRBV20-1; cdr3_aa: CSAGAYGYTF; cdr3_nt: TGCAGTGCTGGTGCCTATGGCTACACCTTC
j_call: TRBJ1-5; clone_size: .; d_call: .; v_call: TRBV15; cdr3_aa: CATGLDNQPQHF; cdr3_nt: TGTGCCACCGGACTTGACAATCAGCCCCAGCATTTT
j_call: TRBJ2-7; clone_size: .; d_call: .; v_call: TRBV30; cdr3_aa: CAWTLGTGVDEQYF; cdr3_nt: TGTGCCTGGACTCTAGGGACTGGGGTTGACGAGCAGTACTTC
j_call: TRBJ1-2; clone_size: few; d_call: TRBD1; v_call: TRBV5-1; cdr3_aa: CASRRQGEDYGYTF; cdr3_nt: TGCGCCAGTCGGAGACAGGGGGAAGACTATGGCTACACCTTC
j_call: TRBJ2-3; clone_size: few; d_call: .; v_call: TRBV9; cdr3_aa: CASSKSGTPLDTQYF; cdr3_nt: TGTGCCAGCAGCAAATCCGGGACCCCCCTAGATACGCAGTATTTT
j_call: TRBJ1-1; clone_size: few; d_call: .; v_call: TRBV2; cdr3_aa: CASTGQGGNTEAFF; cdr3_nt: TGTGCCAGCACTGGGCAGGGTGGGAACACTGAAGCTTTCTTT
j_call: TRBJ2-5; clone_size: few; d_call: .; v_call: TRBV6-5; cdr3_aa: CASSYGLARETQYF; cdr3_nt: TGTGCCAGCAGTTACGGGCTAGCGCGGGAGACCCAGTACTTC
j_call: TRBJ2-7; clone_size: few; d_call: .; v_call: TRBV18; cdr3_aa: CASSPTLSEQYF; cdr3_nt: TGTGCCAGCTCACCAACTCTGAGCGAGCAGTACTTC
j_call: TRBJ2-5; clone_size: once; d_call: .; v_call: TRBV6-5; cdr3_aa: CASSRDWRGRYQETQYF; cdr3_nt: TGTGCCAGCAGCCGCGACTGGCGGGGAAGGTACCAAGAGACCCAGTACTTC
j_call: TRBJ1-6; clone_size: .; d_call: .; v_call: TRBV9; cdr3_aa: CASSVAGSGSPLHF; cdr3_nt: TGTGCCAGCAGCGTAGCGGGTTCGGGTTCACCCCTCCACTTT
j_call: TRBJ2-5; clone_size: .; d_call: .; v_call: TRBV4-1; cdr3_aa: CASSMSRYEETQYF; cdr3_nt: TGCGCCAGCAGCATGTCACGGTATGAAGAGACCCAGTACTTC
j_call: TRBJ2-3; clone_size: .; d_call: .; v_call: TRBV6-2/TRBV6-3; cdr3_aa: CASTTGRYTDTQYF; cdr3_nt: TGTGCCAGCACCACGGGTAGATACACAGATACGCAGTATTTT
j_call: TRBJ2-3; clone_size: few; d_call: TRBD2; v_call: TRBV6-4; cdr3_aa: CASSREETDTQYF; cdr3_nt: TGTGCCTCCTCCCGGGAGGAGACAGATACGCAGTATTTT
j_call: TRBJ2-1; clone_size: few; d_call: .; v_call: TRBV6-5; cdr3_aa: CASHQAGASSYNEQFF; cdr3_nt: TGTGCCAGCCATCAGGCAGGGGCAAGCTCCTACAATGAGCAGTTCTTC
j_call: TRBJ2-3; clone_size: .; d_call: .; v_call: TRBV7-2; cdr3_aa: CASSLVIGAGDTQYF; cdr3_nt: TGTGCCAGCAGCTTAGTAATAGGGGCAGGCGATACGCAGTATTTT
j_call: TRBJ2-2; clone_size: .; d_call: .; v_call: TRBV7-9; cdr3_aa: CASGGTENTGELFF; cdr3_nt: TGTGCCAGCGGGGGGACGGAAAACACCGGGGAGCTGTTTTTT
j_call: TRBJ1-2; clone_size: .; d_call: .; v_call: TRBV6-2/TRBV6-3; cdr3_aa: CASTPDGNYGYTF; cdr3_nt: TGTGCCAGCACCCCCGACGGGAACTATGGCTACACCTTC
j_call: TRBJ2-1; clone_size: few; d_call: .; v_call: TRBV7-6; cdr3_aa: CASSTSVADNEQFF; cdr3_nt: TGTGCCAGCAGCACAAGTGTCGCCGACAATGAGCAGTTCTTC
j_call: TRBJ2-1; clone_size: many; d_call: .; v_call: TRBV7-6; cdr3_aa: CASSSPFGTLNEQFF; cdr3_nt: TGTGCCAGCAGCTCCCCTTTTGGAACCTTAAATGAGCAGTTCTTC
j_call: TRBJ2-7; clone_size: .; d_call: .; v_call: TRBV2; cdr3_aa: CASILGVDVGEQYF; cdr3_nt: TGTGCCAGCATTCTAGGGGTAGATGTGGGGGAGCAGTACTTC
j_call: TRBJ1-4; clone_size: .; d_call: TRBD1; v_call: TRBV5-1; cdr3_aa: CASRLDRISTRGEKLFF; cdr3_nt: TGCGCCAGCAGGTTGGACAGGATCTCAACTAGAGGTGAAAAACTGTTTTTT
j_call: TRBJ2-2; clone_size: .; d_call: .; v_call: TRBV4-3; cdr3_aa: CASSQDPTVNGELFF; cdr3_nt: TGCGCCAGCAGCCAAGACCCCACAGTCAACGGGGAGCTGTTTTTT
j_call: TRBJ2-5; clone_size: .; d_call: .; v_call: TRBV6-5; cdr3_aa: CASSYSWAPSQETQYF; cdr3_nt: TGTGCCAGCAGTTACTCGTGGGCACCCTCTCAAGAGACCCAGTACTTC
j_call: TRBJ2-2; clone_size: .; d_call: TRBD1; v_call: TRBV4-3; cdr3_aa: CASSQGTGNTGELFF; cdr3_nt: TGCGCCAGCAGCCAAGGGACAGGGAACACCGGGGAGCTGTTTTTT
j_call: TRBJ2-2; clone_size: many; d_call: TRBD1; v_call: TRBV5-1; cdr3_aa: CASSPSTGGSGELFF; cdr3_nt: TGCGCCAGCAGCCCCTCGACAGGGGGATCCGGGGAGCTGTTTTTT
j_call: TRBJ2-5; clone_size: few; d_call: .; v_call: TRBV25-1; cdr3_aa: CASSDQGSEGETQYF; cdr3_nt: TGTGCCAGCAGTGATCAGGGTAGCGAGGGAGAGACCCAGTACTTC
j_call: TRBJ2-2; clone_size: few; d_call: .; v_call: TRBV3-1; cdr3_aa: CASRLENTGELFF; cdr3_nt: TGTGCCAGTCGGCTGGAGAACACCGGGGAGCTGTTTTTT